The T cell receptor beta chain described here comes from a study of CD8 T cells in ankylosing spondylitis. Quantitative 5'-RACE with molecular barcodes generated TCR beta libraries. TCRdb reanalysed the 5' RACE reads using MiXCR and keeps one entry per CDR3 protein. The sample records 350,000 or so distinct CDR3 sequences, over 12% being singletons. Regarding this clonotype: Its antigen is unknown.

Study-wide results and limits: Past research had described some motif variants in reactive arthritis synovial fluid and blood. There was a TCR beta motif, made of fewer than 10 highly homologous variants, that appeared characteristic of ankylosing spondylitis blood. Significantly higher representation of disease-linked clones was reported for matched ankylosing spondylitis synovial fluid.

The CDR3 is made up of 16 amino acids. V gave up 5 bases and J gave up 2 bases, with 17 bases separating them. The germline CDR1 and CDR2 sequences are SEHNR and FQNEAQ (reference sequence). This receptor was obtained from a male donor with ankylosing spondylitis or in good health (not recorded which). Sequenced: blood, either unsorted or a sorted T cell fraction (not recorded which). V is TRBV7-9 and J is TRBJ2-3; TRBD1 is a possible D gene (5 bases). The CDR3 sequence: CASSTNQGPHTDTQYF. In DNA, the CDR3 is TGTGCCAGCAGCACCAATCAGGGCCCCCACACAGATACGCAGTATTTT.